The 9 T cell receptor beta chains given below trace back to one sample, sequenced in a study of regulatory T cells in long-lasting Graves disease. TCR beta libraries were built with iRepertoire HTBI primers and Arm-PCR of CDR3 regions. TCRdb independently ran MiXCR on the multiplex PCR reads; one entry per CDR3 protein. The sample shows some 600,000 distinct CDR3 sequences, about 16% of them seen only once. Time point in this sample: newly diagnosed GD, antithyroid drugs for less than 3 months. Making the TCR library involved RNA that had been extracted from PBMCs. This same sample was also taken into another study, of T cells in Graves' hyperthyroidism and ophthalmopathy.

Source: peripheral blood mononuclear cells (PBMCs), taken at new diagnosis, from a patient treated with antithyroid drugs. All receptors come from a man younger than 35 with Graves disease.

This clonotype occurred many times. J is TRBJ2-3 and V is TRBV27; 7 nucleotides match TRBD1. V lost 6 bases to trimming and J lost 2 bases; unmatched junction nucleotides: 5. The CDR3 runs to 14 residues. Germline loops: CDR1 MNHEY, CDR2 SMNVEV (reference sequence). CDR3 residues: CASSRDRLTDTQYF. In DNA form, the CDR3 reads TGTGCCAGCAGCCGGGACAGACTCACAGATACGCAGTATTTT.

The chain combines TRBV29-1 with TRBJ2-6; no firm D call. The CDR3 extends over 16 amino acids. Looked up from germline, CDR1 is SQVTM and CDR2 is ANQGSEA. With 2 bases removed from V and 0 bases from J, the gap between germline ends came to 11 bases. The CDR3 DNA reads as TGCAGCGTTGAATCGCCAACGAGCTCTGGGGCCAACGTCCTGACTTTC. It is translated as CSVESPTSSGANVLTF.

This clonotype appeared a few times. The genes are TRBV30 and TRBJ1-6; no reliable D call. The CDR3 totals 13 residues. Germline-derived CDR1 and CDR2 are GTSNPN and SVGIG (reference sequence). Trimming took off 2 bases at V and 9 bases at J, with 11 bases between the two ends. In nucleotides, the CDR3 is TGTGCCTGGAGTTACGAGCCGGGTTCACCCCTCCACTTT. Its protein is CAWSYEPGSPLHF.

The V call is TRBV7-9, the J call TRBJ1-2; the D is unclear. V was cut by 0 bases and J by 3 bases, with 14 bases left in between. The CDR3 extends over 16 amino acids. Germline-derived CDR1 and CDR2 are SEHNR and FQNEAQ (reference sequence). The CDR3 sequence is CASSLASVIHDYGYTF. The CDR3 coding sequence is TGTGCCAGCAGCTTAGCATCGGTGATCCACGACTATGGCTACACCTTC.

In its sample, this clonotype was seen a few times. This chain uses TRBV24-1 with TRBJ2-2, with 10 nucleotides matching TRBD2. J was trimmed by 3 bases and V by 10 bases; bases with no gene match: 13. CDR1 and CDR2 from the germline V gene are KGHDR and SFDVKD. The CDR3 length is 17 residues. The CDR3 region is CATPGLAPYLYTGELFF. The CDR3 DNA sequence: TGTGCCACGCCGGGACTAGCGCCTTATCTCTACACCGGGGAGCTGTTTTTT.

The chain uses TRBV7-3 and TRBJ2-2, with D perhaps TRBD1 or TRBD2 (5 bases each). Trimming removed 5 bases from V and 7 bases from J, with 26 bases in between. The germline CDR1 and CDR2 sequences are SGHTA and FQGTGA. This CDR3 is 18 amino acids long. The CDR3 bases are TGTGCCAGCAGCCCCAGGAAGGGGTCACTCAGCGGACACGGGGAGCTGTTTTTT. Amino acids: CASSPRKGSLSGHGELFF.

At least ten counts were recorded for this clonotype. The J gene is TRBJ1-2, the V gene TRBV6-1; perhaps TRBD1 as D (6 bases). Trimming cost V 2 bases and J 7 bases, with 17 bases left between them. The CDR3 spans 15 residues. The germline CDR1 and CDR2 sequences are MNHNS and SASEGT. CDR3 bases: TGTGCCAGCAGTGAATTCACAGGGAGGCGGTCTGGCTACACCTTC. As protein: CASSEFTGRRSGYTF.

This chain links TRBV6-2 or TRBV6-3 with TRBJ1-5; D unresolved. CDR1 and CDR2 from the germline V gene are MNHEY and SVGEGT. This CDR3 has 13 residues. The V and J ends lost 0 bases and 9 bases respectively, with 9 bases between them. The CDR3 region is CASSYSGEGPQHF. The CDR3 coding sequence is TGTGCCAGCAGTTACTCTGGCGAGGGGCCCCAGCATTTT.

This rearrangement joins TRBV7-9 to TRBJ2-2; no firm D call. Per germline, CDR1 SEHNR and CDR2 FQNEAQ (reference sequence). The germline V and J ends were trimmed by 6 bases and 0 bases, with 8 bases remaining between them. The CDR3 runs 14 residues. The CDR3 DNA reads TGTGCCAGCAGGAAAGCGCCGAACACCGGGGAGCTGTTTTTT. Residues: CASRKAPNTGELFF.